This T cell receptor (beta chain) was sequenced during a study of T cell responses to AZD1222 COVID-19 vaccine. About the research overall: Second-dose intervals near 4 or 12 weeks were combined.

Germline V gene data show CDR1 as MNHNS and CDR2 as SASEGT. V was cut by 2 bases and J by 2 bases, with 8 bases left in between. The CDR3 length is 14 residues. Sequencing used immunoSEQ multiplex PCR; TCRdb keeps in-frame clones, though not all of them. This sample has about 160,000 clones; 90% to 95% occur once, and the top ten carry around 0.96%. With regard to this clone: Its antigen is not known.

Study conclusions and caveats: Donor demographics were predominantly white British with a female majority; clonal diversity may be underestimated. Dominant CD4 TCR responses targeted spike regions 160-218 and 743-854. Reports indicate that nearly half of spike-specific TCRs are directed at unmutated variant regions.

The sequence was collected from an adult in good health. The material was peripheral blood, obtained on day 0 of AZD1222 vaccination. The chain links TRBV6-1 to TRBJ2-3, with D possibly matching TRBD2 (5 bases). The CDR3 is CASSERGDTDTQYF. DNA for the CDR3: TGTGCCAGCAGTGAACGGGGTGACACAGATACGCAGTATTTT.